This T cell receptor (beta chain) was sequenced for a study of cytomegalovirus exposure and HLA in healthy donors. Study conclusions and caveats: HLA restriction was apparent for most CMV-associated TCR beta chains in a later analysis.

Points on this clone: The antigen is not known.

Primers for the PCR totalled 60 Vbeta and 13 Jbeta. As handled by the study authors: An analysis that came later counted tens of millions of unique TCR beta chains, about 10 million shared. The assay was immunoSEQ multiplex PCR, and TCRdb's table has in-frame clones only and misses some. V and J calls and clone size are copied from that table; D and trimming were computed from the DNA. This sample's table has tens of thousands of clones. Trimming took 0 bases from V and 5 from J, leaving 5 bases between them. The CDR3 spans 12 residues. The germline V gene has CDR1 LNHDA and CDR2 SQIVND (reference sequence).

This TCR was sampled from a male donor in good health and CMV-seronegative. The sample was PBMCs. The chain employs TRBV19 and TRBJ2-7; the D is unclear. This chain's CDR3 is CASSIDNNEQYF. CDR3 nucleotides: TGTGCCAGTAGTATAGATAACAACGAGCAGTACTTC.